This T cell receptor beta chain was captured by sequencing in a study of blood T cell repertoires in COVID-19. Study information: Sources were T cells, B-cell-depleted T cells, or PBMCs; the material itself was cDNA or gDNA.

As handled by the study authors: Reference gene primer amplification gave nucleated cell count estimates. Method: immunoSEQ multiplex PCR; TCRdb's copy keeps in-frame clones and lacks some. V and J calls and clone size are given by that table; D and trimming were obtained from the DNA. The repertoire has about 140,000 clones, roughly 79% of them found once; the top ten carry around 8.7%. This CDR3 has 15 residues. The germline V and J ends were trimmed by 1 base and 2 bases, with 12 bases remaining between them. CDR1 and CDR2 (germline): MGHRA, YSYEKL. The sequence derives from a man in his forties or fifties with active or convalescent COVID-19. The chain combines TRBV4-1 with TRBJ2-7; D uncertain. The sample was peripheral blood. CDR3 in DNA: TGCGCCAGCAGCCAAGGATTCACTCATACCTACGAGCAGTACTTC. Protein sequence: CASSQGFTHTYEQYF.